The 16 T cell receptor beta chains below were found in one sample sequenced in a study of cytomegalovirus exposure and HLA in healthy donors. PCR used 60 Vbeta primers and 13 Jbeta primers. Profiled with immunoSEQ multiplex PCR; TCRdb holds only in-frame clones, not every one. The data show 200,000 to 300,000 clones, 80% to 90% seen once. Sequencing input: PBMCs. The source of these receptors is a woman between 35 and 50 years old in good health and CMV-seropositive.

This chain joins TRBV27 and TRBJ2-7; TRBD1 agrees at 10 bases. This CDR3 has 15 residues. Trimming at V came to 6 bases and at J to 0 bases, leaving 5 bases not matched to a gene. Germline values: CDR1 MNHEY, CDR2 SMNVEV (reference sequence). In DNA, the CDR3 is TGTGCCAGCAGGTTGGGACAGGGGAGCTCCTACGAGCAGTACTTC. Translating it yields CASRLGQGSSYEQYF.

The J gene is TRBJ2-3, the V gene TRBV30; 9 positions agree with TRBD1. Trimming removed 2 bases from V and 4 bases from J; junction bases left unmatched: 4. CDR1 and CDR2 from the germline V gene are GTSNPN and SVGIG (reference sequence). CDR3 size: 14 residues. CDR3 residues: CAWSTGTGSDTQYF. For the CDR3, the DNA is TGTGCCTGGAGTACCGGGACAGGGTCAGATACGCAGTATTTT.

The rearrangement links TRBV7-2 to TRBJ1-5; TRBD1 matches 7 bases. Trimming at V came to 6 bases and at J to 2 bases, leaving 7 bases not matched to a gene. CDR1 is SGHTA, CDR2 FQGNSA, per germline. The CDR3 extends over 15 amino acids. CDR3: CASRGTGTGNQPQHF. CDR3 in DNA: TGTGCCAGCAGAGGGACCGGGACAGGCAATCAGCCCCAGCATTTT.

On this clone: It is unclear where the CDR3 begins or ends on the DNA, so no DNA is shown, and the CDR3 is as TCRdb lists it. CDR3 protein: CASSVAQGISYTF. This rearrangement joins TRBV9 to TRBJ1-2; the D call in the table, TRBD1, was not verified against the DNA. Germline CDR1 reads SGDLS; CDR2 reads YYNGEE. With termini counted, the CDR3 has 13 amino acids.

V is TRBV11-3 and J is TRBJ2-3; 11 positions agree with TRBD1. The V gene end was trimmed by 1 base and the J gene end by 3 bases; junction bases not matched to a gene: 3. This CDR3 contains 16 residues. Germline CDR1 and CDR2: SGHNT and YENEEA. CDR3 sequence (DNA): TGTGCCAGCAGCTTAGGGGACAGGGGGAGGACAGATACGCAGTATTTT. Translating gives CASSLGDRGRTDTQYF.

V is TRBV10-3 and J is TRBJ1-4, with 8 bases fitting TRBD1. V gave up 2 bases and J gave up 10 bases; unmatched junction bases: 6. The CDR3 runs 14 residues. The germline V gene has CDR1 ENHRY and CDR2 SYGVKD. CDR3 coding DNA: TGTGCCATCAGTGAGCCGACAGGGGCCGGAAAACTGTTTTTT. Translation: CAISEPTGAGKLFF.

The chain links TRBV5-5 to TRBJ1-3; 7 positions match TRBD1. Germline V gene data show CDR1 as SGHKS and CDR2 as YYEKEE (reference sequence). The CDR3 contains 17 residues. The J segment lost 0 bases and the V segment lost 2 bases, leaving 8 bases of the junction unmatched. CDR3 nucleotide sequence: TGTGCCAGCAGCTTCGCCCCAGGGGGGTCCTCTGGAAACACCATATATTTT. Its protein is CASSFAPGGSSGNTIYF.

For this clone: One end of the junction fails to match germline, which may point to a read error. J is TRBJ1-5 and V is TRBV28; D not certain. The CDR3 loop spans 13 amino acids. The germline CDR1 and CDR2 sequences are MDHEN and SYDVKM. CDR3 DNA: TGTGCCAGCGGTTTTAGTGGCAATCAGCCCCAGCATTTT. It specifies CASGFSGNQPQHF.

The table lists this clone with a count of one. The chain recombines TRBV30 with TRBJ2-1; no definite D call. The CDR3 consists of 12 residues. CDR1 and CDR2 from the germline V gene are GTSNPN and SVGIG (reference sequence). V lost 0 bases, J lost 5 bases, and 5 bases lay in between. The CDR3 spells CAWSVGDNEQFF. CDR3 in DNA: TGTGCCTGGAGTGTAGGAGACAATGAGCAGTTCTTC.

The chain joins TRBV5-4 to TRBJ1-4; 8 bases match TRBD1. Germline V CDR1 and CDR2: SGHNT, YYREEE (reference sequence). This CDR3 comprises 18 residues. V lost 2 bases, J lost 0 bases, and 9 bases stayed unmatched. In DNA form, the CDR3 reads TGTGCCAGCAGCTTCAAGGCAGGGGGCGCCGCAACTAATGAAAAACTGTTTTTT. Translated: CASSFKAGGAATNEKLFF.

Points on this clone: The sample carries other DNA sequences with the same CDR3. The chain combines TRBV18 with TRBJ2-1; 11 bases fit TRBD2. There are 16 residues in the CDR3. Looked up from germline, CDR1 is KGHSH and CDR2 is LQKENI. The V segment lost 3 bases and the J segment 7 bases; nucleotides outside the gene matches: 8. In nucleotides, the CDR3 is TGTGCCAGCTCACCTCCAGGGCTAGCGGGAGGAAATGAGCAGTTCTTC. Protein product: CASSPPGLAGGNEQFF.

This clone was recorded only once. The J gene is TRBJ2-7, the V gene TRBV10-1; 7 bases map to TRBD1. CDR1 is WNHNN and CDR2 is SYGVQD in the germline V gene (reference sequence). The CDR3 extends over 19 amino acids. V gave up 6 bases and J gave up 0 bases; unmatched junction bases: 20. CDR3 sequence: CASSEPKSLQGRHSYEQYF. The CDR3 nucleotides read TGCGCCAGCAGCGAACCAAAGAGTTTACAGGGGCGACACTCCTACGAGCAGTACTTC.

The chain employs TRBV30 and TRBJ2-7; 15 nucleotides align to TRBD2. This CDR3 has 17 amino acids. Losses at the gene ends were 2 bases for V and 7 bases for J; bases not matched to a gene: 12. Germline assignment: CDR1 GTSNPN and CDR2 SVGIG (reference sequence). This CDR3 reads CAWSPRRTSGRAREQYF. The CDR3 bases are TGTGCCTGGAGTCCCAGGAGGACTAGCGGGAGGGCCCGAGAGCAGTACTTC.

J is TRBJ2-7 and V is TRBV7-9; 7 bases match TRBD1. V gave up 5 bases and J gave up 1 base; unmatched junction bases: 5. This CDR3 has 14 residues. CDR1 and CDR2 from the germline V gene are SEHNR and FQNEAQ (reference sequence). CDR3 DNA: TGTGCCAGCAGCCGACAGGGTGGTTCCTACGAGCAGTACTTC. It codes for CASSRQGGSYEQYF.

This clone was recorded a few times. DNA for the CDR3: TGCAGCGTGCTACAGGGTACGCAGTATTTT. Its translation: CSVLQGTQYF. The chain couples TRBV29-1 to TRBJ2-3, with D perhaps matching TRBD1 (6 bases). The CDR3 runs 10 residues. V was cut by 6 bases and J by 8 bases, with 9 bases left in between. Germline V gene lookup returns CDR1 SQVTM and CDR2 ANQGSEA.

This clone appeared a single time. The chain has TRBV6-1 and TRBJ2-7; the match to TRBD2 covers 14 bases. CDR1 MNHNS and CDR2 SASEGT come from the germline V gene. V was pared by 3 bases and J by 6 bases, with 10 bases of the junction left unmatched. This CDR3 has 17 amino acids. The CDR3 region has the DNA TGTGCCAGCAGTGACCCCGGGACTAGCGGGAGCCTCCGCGAGCAGTACTTC. It yields the protein CASSDPGTSGSLREQYF.